This T cell receptor (beta chain) was found in a study of a mutant IDH1 vaccine in newly diagnosed glioma. The sample holds a few counts of this clone. Its antigen is undetermined. Time point: week 47, end of study. Topical imiquimod accompanied each vaccine dose, which consisted of 300 ug of mutant IDH1 20-mer peptide. Germline CDR1 and CDR2: SNHLY and FYNNEI. J gave up 3 bases and V 4 bases, and 4 bases lay outside the gene matches. This CDR3 spans 14 amino acids. Measured with immunoSEQ multiplex PCR; TCRdb has only the in-frame clones, and not every one. The sample has 50,000 to 55,000 clones, less than 75% seen once.

The clonotype was recovered from a man aged 35 to 55 with glioma. Some clones in this sample may be carry-over from other donors' samples. V gene TRBV2 combines with J gene TRBJ2-7; 9 bases match TRBD2. The source material was peripheral blood mononuclear cells (PBMCs), sampled from a glioma patient whose treatment included an IDH1 peptide vaccine. DNA of the CDR3: TGTGCCAGCAGTGCGCTAGCGGGGCTCTACGAGCAGTACTTC. Protein product: CASSALAGLYEQYF.